Below, one T cell receptor (beta chain) is given with its context. Antigen unknown. This record comes from a study of cytomegalovirus exposure and HLA in healthy donors. Overall study results and limits: It was reported in a later analysis that an Asian-associated ancestry cluster showed fewer N-insertions than the approximately 700-donor mean. According to an earlier analysis, most TCR beta V segments yielded productive rearrangements about 90% or about 30% of the time. The study labeled 164 TCR beta chains cytomegalovirus-associated.

Germline V lookup: CDR1 MGHRA, CDR2 YSYEKL. V was cut by 4 bases and J by 2 bases, with 18 bases left in between. CDR3 size: 16 residues. Vbeta (60) and Jbeta (13) primers were used in the PCR. Sequenced by immunoSEQ multiplex PCR; TCRdb stores in-frame clones only, minus some. The sample shows 70,000 to 80,000 clones, about four fifths of them seen only once. Every donor was a healthy person donating bone marrow. The sample was PBMCs. This TCR was recovered from a young man in good health and CMV-seronegative. The V gene is TRBV4-1, the J gene TRBJ2-7; no definite D call. CDR3 residues: CASSPTPLLITYEQYF. Here the CDR3 DNA reads TGCGCCAGCAGCCCAACCCCACTGCTTATTACCTACGAGCAGTACTTC.